The 11 T cell receptor beta chains below come from one sample, sequenced in a study of CD8+ T cells in alopecia areata. The treatment here: oral pan-JAK inhibitor, 5-10 mg twice daily. Extracted RNA was reverse transcribed into cDNA, the sequencing template. Method: immunoSEQ multiplex PCR; TCRdb's copy keeps in-frame clones and lacks some. The table includes approximately 200,000 clones, about 60% detected once. This sample comprised CD4+ T cells sorted from blood, obtained at week 4, from a patient treated with tofacitinib. The receptors derive from a human donor with alopecia areata.

V and J are TRBV2 and TRBJ2-5; unclear D gene. The germline V gene has CDR1 SNHLY and CDR2 FYNNEI. The V end was cut by 7 bases, the J end by 6 bases, with 9 bases between. This CDR3 spans 11 amino acids. CDR3 DNA: TGTGCCAGCATCGGCGGAAAGACCCAGTACTTC. As protein: CASIGGKTQYF.

The chain recombines TRBV29-1 with TRBJ2-1; 11 nucleotides align to TRBD2. The CDR3 extends over 16 amino acids. V gave up 3 bases and J gave up 8 bases; unmatched junction bases: 12. CDR1 is SQVTM and CDR2 is ANQGSEA in the germline V gene. CDR3 sequence (DNA): TGCAGCGTTGATATAACTAGCGGGAGATTCGTCGATGAGCAGTTCTTC. This encodes CSVDITSGRFVDEQFF.

This rearrangement joins TRBV11-3 to TRBJ2-3; D might be TRBD2 (6 bases). Germline CDR1 SGHNT, CDR2 YENEEA. The CDR3 totals 15 residues. V lost 6 bases and J 1 base, leaving 14 bases between the germline ends. CDR3 region: CASSSGGGGTDTQYF. The CDR3, as DNA: TGTGCCAGCAGTTCGGGTGGAGGGGGCACAGATACGCAGTATTTT.

J is TRBJ2-1 and V is TRBV7-2, with TRBD1 matching over 9 bases. CDR3 length: 14 residues. In germline, CDR1 is SGHTA, CDR2 FQGNSA. Germline trimming cut 5 bases from V and 8 bases from J; bases unmatched to any gene: 7. The CDR3 loop reads CASSRGTGSDEQFF. DNA for the CDR3: TGTGCCAGCAGCCGAGGGACAGGGAGCGATGAGCAGTTCTTC.

In the case of this clone: This sample also contains other DNA sequences that code for the same CDR3. The J gene is TRBJ2-5, the V gene TRBV5-1; D is unresolved. The CDR3 totals 11 residues. Trimming removed 1 base at V and 5 bases at J, with 3 bases between. The germline V gene has CDR1 SGHRS and CDR2 YFSETQ. The CDR3 DNA follows: TGCGCCAGCAGCTTGAGGGAGACCCAGTACTTC. Its translation: CASSLRETQYF.

The chain links TRBV30 to TRBJ2-5, with a possible D match to TRBD1 (5 bases). The CDR3 length is 14 residues. CDR1 is GTSNPN and CDR2 is SVGIG in the germline V gene (reference sequence). Between the trimmed V and J ends, which lost 3 bases and 6 bases, there was a span of 17 bases. The CDR3 DNA follows: TGTGCCTGGAGCGGTGGGGCAGGGTGGCAGACCCAGTACTTC. Its translation is CAWSGGAGWQTQYF.

This sequence joins TRBV7-3 and TRBJ2-2; a possible D gene is TRBD2 (5 bases). The CDR3 is made up of 13 amino acids. The V end lost 1 base, the J end lost 5 bases, and 5 bases lay between the germline ends. From germline, CDR1 is SGHTA and CDR2 FQGTGA. CDR3: CASSLRGTGELFF. The CDR3 DNA reads as TGTGCCAGCAGCTTAAGAGGGACCGGGGAGCTGTTTTTT.

This chain uses TRBV30 with TRBJ2-3; D uncertain. The V and J ends lost 2 bases and 3 bases respectively, with 18 bases between them. CDR1 is GTSNPN, CDR2 SVGIG, per germline (reference sequence). The CDR3 sequence is 16 residues long. CDR3 protein: CAWSRLARRETDTQYF. The CDR3, as DNA: TGTGCCTGGAGTCGGCTGGCTAGACGAGAAACAGATACGCAGTATTTT.

The V gene is TRBV4-2, the J gene TRBJ2-3, with TRBD2 matching over 14 bases. Germline V gene data show CDR1 as LGHNA and CDR2 as YNFKEQ. V shed 4 bases, J shed 4 bases, and the junction held 7 bases outside the gene matches. This CDR3 contains 17 residues. The CDR3 loop is CASSPGLAGGGADTQYF. The CDR3 DNA reads TGTGCCAGCAGCCCCGGACTAGCGGGAGGAGGGGCAGATACGCAGTATTTT.

The chain combines TRBV27 with TRBJ1-1; unclear D gene. The CDR3 is 15 residues long. Germline CDR1 is MNHEY and CDR2 is SMNVEV (reference sequence). V lost 1 base to trimming and J lost 4 bases, with 13 bases between them. The CDR3 loop reads CASSLLRVVGTEAFF. The CDR3 bases are TGTGCCAGCAGTTTATTGAGGGTGGTGGGCACTGAAGCTTTCTTT.

Of note for this clone: The sample holds other DNA sequences that translate to the same CDR3. The J gene is TRBJ1-5, the V gene TRBV30; D gene ambiguous. Trimming left V 1 base short and J 5 bases short, with 9 bases between. Germline assignment: CDR1 GTSNPN and CDR2 SVGIG (reference sequence). The CDR3 is 13 amino acids. CDR3 sequence: CAWSESRDQPQHF. Here the CDR3 DNA reads TGTGCCTGGAGTGAGTCCCGCGATCAGCCCCAGCATTTT.